What follows describes a single T cell receptor beta chain. Using immunoSEQ multiplex PCR, the repertoire was profiled, and TCRdb retains in-frame clones only, with some absent. The data show about 15,000 clones, 50% to 75% seen once. This specimen comes from a study of neoadjuvant anti-PD-1 for oral cavity cancer. Study details: Before surgery, most patients got three to four biweekly 3 mg/kg nivolumab doses.

This receptor was identified in a person between 40 and 79 years old with oral cavity squamous cell carcinoma. This specimen was PBMCs, taken before nivolumab (anti-PD-1) treatment.

The CDR3 DNA is TGTGCCAGCGGACAGGGGGCCCCCCCAAATCAGCCCCAGCATTTT. Translating it yields CASGQGAPPNQPQHF. The V gene is TRBV27, the J gene TRBJ1-5; 11 bases agree with TRBD1. The CDR3 spans 15 residues. V was pared by 8 bases and J by 4 bases, with 7 bases of the junction left unmatched. Germline V gene lookup returns CDR1 MNHEY and CDR2 SMNVEV (reference sequence).